One and the same sample provided the 22 T cell receptor beta chains below, sequenced in a study of cytomegalovirus exposure and HLA in healthy donors (dated by TCRdb to the late 2010s). The library was obtained by the immunoSEQ multiplex PCR assay. The table comes from immuneACCESS by way of TCRdb, which keeps in-frame sequences with V and J called. Part of the clones is missing from these tables; in studies checked, under half for an unresolved V gene and the rest for unknown reasons. This sample is represented by some 130,000 clones; 82% of them were singletons. The ten most abundant clones make up 25% to 30% of the sample. Input material: PBMCs. These receptors were collected from a man in his thirties or forties in good health and CMV-seropositive.

CDR3 region: CASTWGRGIDEKLFF. CDR3 bases: TGCGCCAGCACCTGGGGGAGGGGGATAGATGAAAAACTGTTTTTT. The chain uses TRBV5-1 and TRBJ1-4; possibly TRBD1 for D (6 bases). Germline V gene sequence: CDR1 SGHRS, CDR2 YFSETQ. The germline V and J ends were trimmed by 6 bases and 6 bases, with 18 bases remaining between them. This CDR3 spans 15 amino acids.

Comments on this clone: Other DNA sequences in this sample translate to the same CDR3. The V gene is TRBV29-1, the J gene TRBJ2-3; 7 bases line up with TRBD2. Trimming removed 3 bases from V and 0 bases from J; junction bases left unmatched: 0. From germline, CDR1 is SQVTM and CDR2 ANQGSEA. This CDR3 region has 13 residues. The CDR3: CSVERGSTDTQYF. The CDR3 coding sequence is TGCAGCGTTGAGCGGGGGAGCACAGATACGCAGTATTTT.

This chain connects TRBV11-3 to TRBJ1-2; D may be TRBD1 (5 bases). The germline V gene has CDR1 SGHNT and CDR2 YENEEA. Deletions cut 6 bases from V and 0 bases from J, with 17 bases between. This CDR3 is built from 16 residues. The CDR3 sequence: CASSSRDSPANYGYTF. Here the CDR3 DNA reads TGTGCCAGCAGTTCCCGGGACTCACCGGCTAACTATGGCTACACCTTC.

The V call is TRBV7-9, the J call TRBJ2-3; a possible D gene is TRBD2 (6 bases). V lost 1 base and J 6 bases, leaving 11 bases between the germline ends. The length of the CDR3 is 14 residues. The germline gives CDR1 SEHNR, CDR2 FQNEAQ (reference sequence). The CDR3 reads CASSLEGTHDTQYF. For the CDR3, the DNA is TGTGCCAGCAGCTTAGAAGGGACTCACGATACGCAGTATTTT.

This clone came up many times. The chain uses TRBV6-6 and TRBJ1-5, with D perhaps matching TRBD1 (6 bases). CDR1 and CDR2 (germline): MNHNY, SVGAGI (reference sequence). Trimming shortened V by 11 bases and J by 4 bases, and 15 bases separated the two germline ends. This CDR3 has 13 residues. The CDR3 DNA reads TGTGCCGCCAAGGGACAATTTAATCAGCCCCAGCATTTT. This translates into CAAKGQFNQPQHF.

The rearrangement uses TRBV5-1 and TRBJ2-4, with 7 bases lining up with TRBD2. The CDR3 covers 12 residues. The germline V gene has CDR1 SGHRS and CDR2 YFSETQ. The trim removed 4 bases at V and 6 bases at J, leaving 1 base unmatched. The CDR3 loop reads CASSPGGNIQYF. The CDR3 nucleotides read TGCGCCAGCAGCCCGGGGGGAAACATTCAGTACTTC.

J is TRBJ1-2 and V is TRBV5-6; TRBD1 matches at 12 bases. V shed 2 bases, J shed 5 bases, and the junction held 4 bases outside the gene matches. This CDR3 spans 15 amino acids. The germline V gene encodes CDR1 SGHDT and CDR2 YYEEEE. For the CDR3, the DNA is TGTGCCAGCAGCTTTCCGGGACAGGGGGCTTATGGCTACACCTTC. As protein: CASSFPGQGAYGYTF.

For the CDR3, the DNA is TGTGCCAGCAGAGCCCAGGGGACTGAAGCTTTCTTT. Translating gives CASRAQGTEAFF. The chain has TRBV6-5 and TRBJ1-1, with a possible D match to TRBD1 (6 bases). V was shortened by 6 bases and J by 5 bases, with 10 bases between the two germline ends. Germline values: CDR1 MNHEY, CDR2 SVGAGI. There are 12 residues in the CDR3.

There are many counts of this clone. V and J are TRBV7-3 and TRBJ2-3; TRBD2 matches 10 bases. CDR1 is SGHTA, CDR2 FQGTGA, per germline. CDR3 length: 16 amino acids. V trimming: 4 bases; J trimming: 0 bases; junction bases outside the gene matches: 4. CDR3 DNA sequence: TGTGCCAGCAGCTCTCTAGCGGGGGCTAGCACAGATACGCAGTATTTT. Translating gives CASSSLAGASTDTQYF.

This chain links TRBV2 with TRBJ1-2; no definite D call. This CDR3 contains 13 residues. CDR1 SNHLY and CDR2 FYNNEI come from the germline V gene. Trimming pared 5 bases from V and 2 bases from J, leaving 9 bases between. CDR3 sequence (DNA): TGTGCCAGCAGTACAGTGCTAAACTATGGCTACACCTTC. It codes for CASSTVLNYGYTF.

The rearrangement uses TRBV5-8 and TRBJ1-5; tentatively, D is TRBD1 (6 bases). This CDR3 region has 14 residues. The V gene's germline CDR1 is SGHTS and CDR2 YDEGEE. For the CDR3, the DNA is TGTGTTACGGCCAGGGGTCAATTCTCTCAGCCCCAGCATTTT. Protein product: CVTARGQFSQPQHF. Looking up the rest from reference TRBV5-8 and TRBJ1-5 gives the full variable domain: EAGVTQSPTHLIKTRGQQATLRCSPISGHTSVYWYQQALGLGLQFLLWYDEGEERNRGNFPPRFSGRQFPNYSSELNVNALELEDSALYLCVTARGQFSQPQHFGDGTRLSIL.

The V and J genes are TRBV14 and TRBJ1-2, with TRBD1 as a possible D gene (5 bases). The V and J ends lost 0 bases and 4 bases respectively, with 24 bases between them. Germline-derived CDR1 and CDR2 are SGHDN and FVKESK. The CDR3 contains 19 residues. In DNA, the CDR3 is TGTGCCAGCAGCCAAGAGGAATTTGGCAGGGCCATCGATCGCTATGGCTACACCTTC. Translation: CASSQEEFGRAIDRYGYTF.

V gene TRBV10-3 combines with J gene TRBJ2-3, with D possibly matching TRBD2 (6 bases). CDR3 length equals 17 residues. Germline CDR1 reads ENHRY; CDR2 reads SYGVKD. The germline V and J ends were trimmed by 3 bases and 2 bases, with 18 bases remaining between them. The CDR3 sequence: CAISDRKGTPDTDTQYF. The CDR3 DNA reads TGTGCCATCAGTGACCGGAAAGGGACTCCTGACACAGATACGCAGTATTTT.

The chain recombines TRBV4-1 with TRBJ1-5; D is perhaps TRBD1 (6 bases). Looked up from germline, CDR1 is MGHRA and CDR2 is YSYEKL. This CDR3 has 15 residues. V gave up 2 bases and J gave up 4 bases, with 12 bases separating them. This chain's CDR3 is CASSQRDTLNQPQHF. The CDR3 DNA reads as TGCGCCAGCAGCCAAAGGGACACCCTGAATCAGCCCCAGCATTTT.

The chain carries TRBV18 and TRBJ2-6; 8 bases fit TRBD1. This CDR3 is 19 amino acids long. V gave up 3 bases and J gave up 0 bases; unmatched junction bases: 10. The germline gives CDR1 KGHSH, CDR2 LQKENI. The CDR3 DNA is TGTGCCAGCTCACCGATTGGAGTTACAGGGGGCTCTGGGGCCAACGTCCTGACTTTC. It yields the protein CASSPIGVTGGSGANVLTF.

The chain couples TRBV7-9 to TRBJ2-2, with TRBD1 matching over 9 bases. The CDR3 is 16 amino acids. Germline V gene sequence: CDR1 SEHNR, CDR2 FQNEAQ (reference sequence). V shed 2 bases and J 2 bases; nucleotides not matched to a gene: 3. The CDR3 here is CASSLRGQGNTGELFF. As DNA, the CDR3 is TGTGCCAGCAGCTTAAGGGGACAGGGAAACACCGGGGAGCTGTTTTTT.

Judged by abundance, this clone is large (0.1 to 1%). CDR3 loop: CATVGEGNTEAFF. The CDR3 DNA sequence: TGTGCCACCGTTGGAGAGGGGAACACTGAAGCTTTCTTT. The chain is built from TRBV5-4 and TRBJ1-1; D not resolved. Germline lookup yields CDR1 SGHNT and CDR2 YYREEE (reference sequence). Trimming removed 9 bases from V and 1 base from J, with 13 bases in between. The CDR3 spans 13 residues.

V usage is TRBV5-5 and J usage is TRBJ2-7; a weak D match, TRBD2 (5 bases). The V gene's germline CDR1 is SGHKS and CDR2 YYEKEE (reference sequence). Trimming took off 4 bases at V and 1 base at J, with 18 bases between the two ends. The CDR3 extends over 16 amino acids. The CDR3 loop reads CASSPFWETASYEQYF. The CDR3 nucleotides are TGTGCCAGCAGCCCTTTTTGGGAGACGGCGTCCTACGAGCAGTACTTC.

CDR3 sequence: CASSPWTGGDTEAFF. The CDR3 coding sequence is TGTGCCAGCAGCCCTTGGACAGGGGGAGACACTGAAGCTTTCTTT. The chain recombines TRBV9 with TRBJ1-1, with TRBD1 identical over 10 bases. V trimming: 4 bases; J trimming: 3 bases; junction bases outside the gene matches: 6. This CDR3 comprises 15 residues. CDR1 SGDLS and CDR2 YYNGEE come from the germline V gene.

The chain employs TRBV27 and TRBJ1-3; D is unclear. The CDR3 length is 15 residues. Germline CDR1 and CDR2: MNHEY and SMNVEV (reference sequence). V was pared by 1 base and J by 0 bases, with 7 bases between. CDR3 region: CASSLYGASGNTIYF. The CDR3 bases are TGTGCCAGCAGTTTATACGGAGCCTCTGGAAACACCATATATTTT.

The chain combines TRBV11-2 with TRBJ1-5; 7 bases agree with TRBD1. CDR3 length: 16 residues. Germline V gene data show CDR1 as SGHAT and CDR2 as FQNNGV. V was clipped by 5 bases and J by 1 base; unmatched bases: 8. CDR3 loop: CASSQNRGESNQPQHF. CDR3 DNA: TGTGCCAGCAGCCAAAACAGGGGTGAGAGCAATCAGCCCCAGCATTTT.

The chain recombines TRBV7-3 with TRBJ2-1; unclear D gene. V lost 1 base and J lost 11, with 18 bases in between. This CDR3 has 15 amino acids. Per the germline V gene, CDR1 is SGHTA and CDR2 is FQGTGA. The CDR3 DNA is TGTGCCAGCAGCTTAAGAGCCTCCCGAAAGGAGAAGCAGTTCTTC. This gives the protein CASSLRASRKEKQFF.